This record looks at one T cell receptor beta chain sequence and its context. Its antigen remains unknown. The length of the CDR3 is 14 residues. Germline CDR1 reads SGDLS; CDR2 reads YYNGEE. V was trimmed by 0 bases and J by 2 bases, leaving 8 bases between them. Only in-frame clones appear in the TCRdb table, and some are missing; sequencing was by immunoSEQ multiplex PCR. The table lists 65,000 to 80,000 clones, more than 80% of them singletons. With autoimmune disease history or systemic immunosuppression, patients were excluded. This sample is drawn from a study of OX40 agonist ivuxolimab in advanced cancers. As for the study in general: Mean age about 60 years, range about 20 to 79; roughly 82% male. Whole-study findings and limits: Clones of CD4+ and CD8+ blood T cells grew by week 6 at doses of 0.1 to 3.0 mg/kg.

The chain recombines TRBV9 with TRBJ1-2; D ambiguous. The sequence was obtained from an adult with an advanced solid tumor such as melanoma, head and neck, liver or kidney cancer. This sample comprised CD4+ or CD8+ T cells sorted from blood, obtained in a trial of the OX40 agonist ivuxolimab. For the CDR3, the DNA is TGTGCCAGCAGCGTAGCCCAAACGAACTATGGCTACACCTTC. As protein: CASSVAQTNYGYTF.